This entry describes one T cell receptor (beta chain). Its target is not known. PCR amplification relied on 60 Vbeta primers (plus 13 Jbeta primers). Method: immunoSEQ multiplex PCR; TCRdb's copy keeps in-frame clones and lacks some. The sample holds some 110,000 clones, over 60% seen once. Sampled while nominally healthy, donors likely had unrecorded immune exposures. The record originates from a study of cytomegalovirus exposure and HLA in healthy donors. Study results and limitations: Generally TCR sequences proved uncommon, though certain public TCRs appeared in numerous donors. V- and J-gene trimming of TCR beta was linked (in a later analysis) to a missense DCLRE1C variant. Most likely, a cluster of highly shared sequence variants arose as a sequencing artifact.

The receptor's source is a man aged 60 to 69 in good health and CMV-seropositive. Material: PBMCs.

The CDR3 DNA is TGTGCCAGCAGGGCCGGGACTAGCGGCCTTAGCTCCTACAATGAGCAGTTCTTC. It is translated as CASRAGTSGLSSYNEQFF. This chain connects TRBV2 to TRBJ2-1; the match to TRBD2 covers 11 bases. The junction had 10 bases not matched to a gene; V was cut back by 6 bases and J by 0 bases. Germline V gives CDR1 SNHLY, CDR2 FYNNEI. This CDR3 comprises 18 residues.